This is a list of T cell receptor beta chains from one sample in a study of cytomegalovirus exposure and HLA in healthy donors. Generated by immunoSEQ multiplex PCR, the TCRdb table keeps only in-frame clones and is missing some. In the table there are around 180,000 clones, roughly 70% of which are singletons. Input material: PBMCs. The receptors stem from a girl aged 10 to 17 in good health and CMV-seronegative. Each CDR3 is given with its conserved first and last residue. The order of the fields is D gene, clone size, J gene, V gene, CDR3 protein, CDR3 DNA. The D gene is left open where the match is weak. The size of a clone is reported for some rows only, either as once, few or many, or as a class for expanded clones.

-	-	TRBJ1-1	TRBV6-6	CASSSGLVNTEAFF	TGTGCCAGCAGTAGCGGCCTCGTGAACACTGAAGCTTTCTTT
-	-	TRBJ2-7	TRBV2	CASSPTASSYEQYF	TGTGCCAGCAGTCCGACAGCGAGCTCCTACGAGCAGTACTTC
-	-	TRBJ2-1	TRBV10-1	CASSVAGPDEQFF	TGCGCCAGCAGTGTTGCAGGGCCCGATGAGCAGTTCTTC
-	-	TRBJ2-1	TRBV6-5	CASASGAGNEQFF	TGTGCCAGCGCATCTGGGGCCGGCAATGAGCAGTTCTTC
TRBD2	once	TRBJ2-3	TRBV7-9	CASSRRTSGVYTQYF	TGTGCCAGCAGCCGCCGGACTAGCGGGGTATATACGCAGTATTTT
-	-	TRBJ2-6	TRBV18	CASSVGGQSGANVLTF	TGTGCCAGCTCGGTGGGAGGCCAAAGTGGGGCCAACGTCCTGACTTTC
-	few	TRBJ1-2	TRBV6-5	CASSDRYGYTF	TGTGCCAGCAGTGACAGATATGGCTACACCTTC
TRBD1	-	TRBJ1-6	TRBV7-8	CASSLRQGGKDSPLHF	TGTGCCAGCAGCTTACGACAGGGGGGGAAGGATTCACCCCTCCACTTT
-	-	TRBJ2-5	TRBV23-1	CASSQSAETQYF	TGCGCCAGCAGTCAATCTGCGGAGACCCAGTACTTC
TRBD1	-	TRBJ1-2	TRBV7-9	CASSTRNQPGGNYGYTF	TGTGCCAGCAGCACGCGTAACCAACCAGGGGGTAACTATGGCTACACCTTC
-	-	TRBJ1-1	TRBV7-9	CASSLGGGDTEAFF	TGTGCCAGCAGCTTAGGGGGAGGTGACACTGAAGCTTTCTTT
TRBD2	-	TRBJ2-2	TRBV7-9	CASSFYIGGTGELFF	TGTGCCAGCAGCTTTTATATCGGGGGGACCGGGGAGCTGTTTTTT
TRBD1	-	TRBJ2-7	TRBV25-1	CATDGTGGDYEQYF	TGTGCCACGGACGGGACAGGGGGCGACTACGAGCAGTACTTC
-	-	TRBJ2-5	TRBV6-1	CASSYGQTQYF	TGTGCCAGCAGTTACGGTCAGACCCAGTACTTC
-	few	TRBJ1-1	TRBV27	CASSFRTKAFF	TGTGCCAGCAGTTTTAGAACTAAAGCTTTCTTT
-	few	TRBJ1-4	TRBV19	CASSIVWQGGEKLFF	TGTGCCAGTAGTATTGTATGGCAGGGTGGTGAAAAACTGTTTTTT
TRBD2	-	TRBJ2-1	TRBV4-1	CASSQDRGGEQFF	TGCGCCAGCAGCCAAGATCGCGGGGGGGAGCAGTTCTTC
TRBD1	-	TRBJ1-2	TRBV6-5	CASSFLGGMDYGYTF	TGTGCCAGCAGTTTCTTAGGGGGCATGGACTATGGCTACACCTTC
-	-	TRBJ1-6	TRBV6-1	CASSEVQAPNNSPLHF	TGTGCCAGCAGTGAAGTACAGGCCCCTAATAATTCACCCCTCCACTTT
TRBD1	-	TRBJ1-3	TRBV5-1	CASSLFGQGLSGNTIYF	TGCGCCAGCAGCTTGTTCGGACAGGGGCTGTCTGGAAACACCATATATTTT
-	-	TRBJ1-5	TRBV30	CAWSAGDNQPQHF	TGTGCCTGGAGTGCTGGGGACAACCAGCCCCAGCATTTT
TRBD1	few	TRBJ2-5	TRBV5-1	CASSKDGTGEETQYF	TGCGCCAGCAGCAAAGATGGGACAGGTGAAGAGACCCAGTACTTC
-	-	TRBJ1-1	TRBV18	CASSPTGVGTEAFF	TGTGCCAGCTCACCCACAGGTGTGGGCACTGAAGCTTTCTTT
-	-	TRBJ2-7	TRBV6-5	CASSYGGFEQYF	TGTGCCAGCAGCTACGGAGGTTTCGAGCAGTACTTC
TRBD1	-	TRBJ2-2	TRBV2	CATIDRGYTGELFF	TGTGCCACCATTGACAGGGGATACACCGGGGAGCTGTTTTTT
-	-	TRBJ2-2	TRBV6-6	CASRSPAGELFF	TGTGCCAGCAGATCCCCAGCGGGGGAGCTGTTTTTT
-	-	TRBJ2-5	TRBV10-3	CAISVQQFETQYF	TGTGCCATCAGTGTACAACAGTTCGAGACCCAGTACTTC
-	few	TRBJ2-3	TRBV6-1	CASSSDKVSDTQYF	TGTGCCAGCAGTTCGGACAAGGTTTCAGATACGCAGTATTTT
-	-	TRBJ2-5	TRBV5-1	CASSTQGQGETQYF	TGCGCCAGCAGCACACAGGGTCAGGGAGAGACCCAGTACTTC
-	-	TRBJ1-5	TRBV6-6	CASRPTEDYNQPQHF	TGTGCCAGCAGGCCGACAGAGGACTACAATCAGCCCCAGCATTTT
-	few	TRBJ1-1	TRBV10-2	CASSRGGPEAFF	TGCGCCAGCAGTCGGGGAGGCCCTGAAGCTTTCTTT
TRBD1	-	TRBJ2-2	TRBV4-1	CASSHAAGTGAGELFF	TGCGCCAGCAGCCACGCAGCCGGGACAGGGGCCGGGGAGCTGTTTTTT
-	-	TRBJ2-3	TRBV11-2	CASSLGAGLSTDTQYF	TGTGCCAGCAGCTTAGGTGCAGGCCTCAGCACAGATACGCAGTATTTT
-	few	TRBJ2-1	TRBV6-1	CASSERRDSNEQFF	TGTGCCAGCAGTGAGCGGCGTGACAGTAATGAGCAGTTCTTC
-	-	TRBJ1-4	TRBV30	CAWSRRGIREKLFF	TGTGCCTGGTCCCGAAGGGGGATCCGGGAAAAACTGTTTTTT
-	-	TRBJ1-1	TRBV2	CASSVYRNTEAFF	TGTGCCAGCAGTGTGTACAGGAACACTGAAGCTTTCTTT
-	-	TRBJ2-5	TRBV7-9	CASSNLVWGETETQYF	TGTGCCAGCAGCAATCTTGTTTGGGGAGAGACGGAGACCCAGTACTTC
TRBD1	-	TRBJ1-1	TRBV4-1	CASSQEKMNPPDRGPQGAFF	TGCGCCAGCAGCCAAGAGAAGATGAACCCCCCGGACAGGGGGCCACAAGGAGCTTTCTTT
-	once	TRBJ1-5	TRBV19	CASSIGAQGDQPQHF	TGTGCCAGTAGTATAGGAGCACAGGGTGACCAGCCCCAGCATTTT
-	-	TRBJ1-4	TRBV5-1	CASSWTAGDEKLFF	TGCGCCAGCAGCTGGACCGCAGGGGATGAAAAACTGTTTTTT
TRBD1	-	TRBJ2-7	TRBV5-4	CASSLVTGVYEQYF	TGTGCCAGCAGCTTGGTGACAGGGGTGTACGAGCAGTACTTC
-	-	TRBJ1-5	TRBV27	CASSLEGGSNQPQHF	TGTGCCAGCAGTTTAGAGGGGGGGAGCAATCAGCCCCAGCATTTT